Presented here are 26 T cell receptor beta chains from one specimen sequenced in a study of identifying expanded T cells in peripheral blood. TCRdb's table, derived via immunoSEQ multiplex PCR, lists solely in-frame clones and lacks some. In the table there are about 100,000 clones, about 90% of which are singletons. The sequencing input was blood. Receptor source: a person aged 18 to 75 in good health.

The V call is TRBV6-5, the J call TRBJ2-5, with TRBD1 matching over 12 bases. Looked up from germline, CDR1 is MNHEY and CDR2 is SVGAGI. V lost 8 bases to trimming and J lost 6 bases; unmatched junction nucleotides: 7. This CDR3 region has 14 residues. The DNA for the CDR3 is TGTGCCAGCGGGACAGGGGGCTTGTCGAAGACCCAGTACTTC. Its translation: CASGTGGLSKTQYF.

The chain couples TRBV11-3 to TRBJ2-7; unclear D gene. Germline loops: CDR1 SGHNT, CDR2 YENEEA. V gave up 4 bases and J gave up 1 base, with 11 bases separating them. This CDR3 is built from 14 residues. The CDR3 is CASSSTAFSYEQYF. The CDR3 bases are TGTGCCAGCAGCTCGACGGCTTTTTCCTACGAGCAGTACTTC.

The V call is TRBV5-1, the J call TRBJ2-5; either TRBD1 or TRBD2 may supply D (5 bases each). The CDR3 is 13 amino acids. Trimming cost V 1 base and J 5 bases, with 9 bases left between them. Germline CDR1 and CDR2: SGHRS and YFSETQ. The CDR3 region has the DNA TGCGCCAGCAGCTTGAGGGACGGTGAGACCCAGTACTTC. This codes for CASSLRDGETQYF.

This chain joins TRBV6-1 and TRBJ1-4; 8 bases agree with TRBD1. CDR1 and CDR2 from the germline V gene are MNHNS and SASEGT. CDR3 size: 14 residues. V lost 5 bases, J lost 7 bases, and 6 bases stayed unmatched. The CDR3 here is CASSQGAGGEKLFF. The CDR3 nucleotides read TGTGCCAGCAGTCAGGGGGCCGGAGGTGAAAAACTGTTTTTT.

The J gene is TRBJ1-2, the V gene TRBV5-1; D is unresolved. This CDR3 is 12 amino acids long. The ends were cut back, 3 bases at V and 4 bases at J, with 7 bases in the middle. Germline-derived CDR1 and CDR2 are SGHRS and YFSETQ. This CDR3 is CASSSDLYGYTF. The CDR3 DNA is TGCGCCAGCAGCTCGGACCTCTATGGCTACACCTTC.

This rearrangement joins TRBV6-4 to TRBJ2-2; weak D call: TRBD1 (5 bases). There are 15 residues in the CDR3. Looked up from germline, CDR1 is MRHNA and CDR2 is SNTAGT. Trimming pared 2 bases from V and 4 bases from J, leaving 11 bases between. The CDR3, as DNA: TGTGCCAGCAGTGACGTAGCAGGGATCACCGGGGAGCTGTTTTTT. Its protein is CASSDVAGITGELFF.

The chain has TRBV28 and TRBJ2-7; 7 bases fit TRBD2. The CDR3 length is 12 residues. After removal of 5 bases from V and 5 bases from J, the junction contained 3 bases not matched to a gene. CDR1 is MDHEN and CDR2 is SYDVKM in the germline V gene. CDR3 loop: CASSVGGDEQYF. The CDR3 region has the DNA TGTGCCAGCAGTGTGGGGGGGGACGAGCAGTACTTC.

The CDR3 sequence: CASSPDGTRQPQHF. The CDR3 DNA reads TGTGCCAGCAGCCCAGACGGAACCCGCCAGCCCCAGCATTTT. This chain connects TRBV7-9 to TRBJ1-5; D gene uncertain. V was cut by 5 bases and J by 7 bases, with 15 bases left in between. CDR1 and CDR2 (germline): SEHNR, FQNEAQ (reference sequence). The length of the CDR3 is 14 residues.

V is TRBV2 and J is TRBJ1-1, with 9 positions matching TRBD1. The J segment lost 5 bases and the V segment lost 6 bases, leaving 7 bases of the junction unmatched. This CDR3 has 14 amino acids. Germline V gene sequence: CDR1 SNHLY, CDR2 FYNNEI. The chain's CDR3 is CASSAGTGRTEAFF. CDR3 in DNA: TGTGCCAGCAGCGCCGGGACAGGGAGGACTGAAGCTTTCTTT.

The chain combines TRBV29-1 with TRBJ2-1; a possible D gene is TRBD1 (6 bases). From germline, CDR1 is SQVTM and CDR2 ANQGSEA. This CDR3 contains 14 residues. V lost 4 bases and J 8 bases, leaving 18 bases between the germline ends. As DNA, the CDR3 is TGCAGCGTTGCCGGAGATCCAGGGGTGGATGAGCAGTTCTTC. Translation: CSVAGDPGVDEQFF.

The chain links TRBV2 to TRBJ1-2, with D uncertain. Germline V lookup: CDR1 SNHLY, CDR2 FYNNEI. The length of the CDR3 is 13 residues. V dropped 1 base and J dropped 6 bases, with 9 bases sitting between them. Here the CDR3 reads CASSEEVRDGYTF. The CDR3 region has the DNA TGTGCCAGCAGTGAAGAGGTTCGGGATGGCTACACCTTC.

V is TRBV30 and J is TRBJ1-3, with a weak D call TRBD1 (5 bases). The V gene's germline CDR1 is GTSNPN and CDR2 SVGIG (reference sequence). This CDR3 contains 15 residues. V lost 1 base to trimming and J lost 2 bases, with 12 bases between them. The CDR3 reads CAWSAKRQTGNTIYF. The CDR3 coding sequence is TGTGCCTGGAGTGCCAAACGACAGACTGGAAACACCATATATTTT. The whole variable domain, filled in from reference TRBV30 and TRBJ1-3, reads SQTIHQWPATLVQPVGSPLSLECTVEGTSNPNLYWYRQAAGRGLQLLFYSVGIGQISSEVPQNLSASRPQDRQFILSSKKLLLSDSGFYLCAWSAKRQTGNTIYFGEGSWLTVV.

The CDR3 DNA follows: TGTGCCAGTAGCGCCGCTAGCGGGAGGGCTGATACGCAGTATTTT. Amino acid sequence: CASSAASGRADTQYF. The V gene is TRBV19, the J gene TRBJ2-3; 12 nucleotides align to TRBD2. This CDR3 has 15 amino acids. CDR1 is LNHDA and CDR2 is SQIVND in the germline V gene (reference sequence). V gave up 6 bases and J gave up 6 bases; unmatched junction bases: 7.

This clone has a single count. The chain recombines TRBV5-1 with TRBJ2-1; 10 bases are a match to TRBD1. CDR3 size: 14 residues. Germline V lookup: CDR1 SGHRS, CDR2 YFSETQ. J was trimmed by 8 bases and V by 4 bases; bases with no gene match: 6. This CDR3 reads CASSRDRGSDEQFF. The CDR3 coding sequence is TGCGCCAGCAGCAGGGACAGGGGAAGCGATGAGCAGTTCTTC.

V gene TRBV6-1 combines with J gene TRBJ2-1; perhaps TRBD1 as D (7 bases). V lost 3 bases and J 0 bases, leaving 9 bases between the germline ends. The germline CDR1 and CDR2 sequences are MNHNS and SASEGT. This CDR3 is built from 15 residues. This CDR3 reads CASSDQGGSYNEQFF. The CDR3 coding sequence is TGTGCCAGCAGTGACCAGGGGGGCTCCTACAATGAGCAGTTCTTC.

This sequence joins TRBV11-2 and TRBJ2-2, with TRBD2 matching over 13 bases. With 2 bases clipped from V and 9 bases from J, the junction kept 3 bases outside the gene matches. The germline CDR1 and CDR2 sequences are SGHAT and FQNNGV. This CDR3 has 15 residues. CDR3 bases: TGTGCCAGCAGCTTACAACTAGCGGGAGGGAGGGAGCTGTTTTTT. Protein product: CASSLQLAGGRELFF.

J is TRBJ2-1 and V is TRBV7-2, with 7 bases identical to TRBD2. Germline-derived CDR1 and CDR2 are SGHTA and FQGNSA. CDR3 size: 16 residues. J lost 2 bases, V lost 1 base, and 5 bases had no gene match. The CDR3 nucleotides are TGTGCCAGCAGCTTAGAGGCTAGCGGAGCCTACAATGAGCAGTTCTTC. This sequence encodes CASSLEASGAYNEQFF.

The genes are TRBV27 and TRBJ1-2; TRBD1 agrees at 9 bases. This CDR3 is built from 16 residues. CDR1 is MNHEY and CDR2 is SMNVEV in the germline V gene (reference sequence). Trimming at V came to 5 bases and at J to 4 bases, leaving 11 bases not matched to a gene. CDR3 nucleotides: TGTGCCAGCAGTAGGACAGGGGTCACTATTACCTATGGCTACACCTTC. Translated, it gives CASSRTGVTITYGYTF.

The CDR3 loop is CASRERRGPYF. The CDR3 DNA is TGCGCCAGCAGGGAGCGACGGGGTCCGTACTTC. V usage is TRBV10-1 and J usage is TRBJ2-7; D may be TRBD2 (5 bases). V lost 6 bases and J lost 12, with 15 bases in between. CDR1 and CDR2 (germline): WNHNN, SYGVQD (reference sequence). The CDR3 runs to 11 residues.

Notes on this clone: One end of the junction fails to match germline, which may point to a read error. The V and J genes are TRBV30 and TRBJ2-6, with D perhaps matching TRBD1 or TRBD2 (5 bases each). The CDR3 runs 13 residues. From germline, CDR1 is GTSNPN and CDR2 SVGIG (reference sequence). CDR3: CAWRGPGANVPTF. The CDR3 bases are TGTGCCTGGAGAGGGCCCGGGGCCAACGTCCCGACTTTC.

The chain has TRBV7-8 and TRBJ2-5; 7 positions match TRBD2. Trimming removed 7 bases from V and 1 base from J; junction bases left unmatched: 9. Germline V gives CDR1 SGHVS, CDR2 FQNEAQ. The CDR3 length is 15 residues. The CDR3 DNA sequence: TGTGCCAGCACCAATTTGGGGGGGGTCCAAGAGACCCAGTACTTC. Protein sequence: CASTNLGGVQETQYF.

The CDR3, as DNA: TGCGCCAGCAGACCCGGGACAGCGAACACCGGGGAGCTGTTTTTT. Translation gives CASRPGTANTGELFF. V gene TRBV5-1 combines with J gene TRBJ2-2; TRBD1 aligns across 7 bases. This CDR3 has 15 amino acids. Germline V gives CDR1 SGHRS, CDR2 YFSETQ. Trimming at V came to 5 bases and at J to 0 bases, leaving 4 bases not matched to a gene.

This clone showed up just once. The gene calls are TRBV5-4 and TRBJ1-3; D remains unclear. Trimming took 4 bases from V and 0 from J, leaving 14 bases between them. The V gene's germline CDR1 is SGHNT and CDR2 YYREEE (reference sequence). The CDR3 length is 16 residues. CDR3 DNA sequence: TGTGCCAGCAGCCGACTAGTTTCCCCCTCTGGAAACACCATATATTTT. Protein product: CASSRLVSPSGNTIYF. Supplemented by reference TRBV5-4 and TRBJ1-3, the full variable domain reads ETGVTQSPTHLIKTRGQQVTLRCSSQSGHNTVSWYQQALGQGPQFIFQYYREEENGRGNFPPRFSGLQFPNYSSELNVNALELDDSALYLCASSRLVSPSGNTIYFGEGSWLTVV.

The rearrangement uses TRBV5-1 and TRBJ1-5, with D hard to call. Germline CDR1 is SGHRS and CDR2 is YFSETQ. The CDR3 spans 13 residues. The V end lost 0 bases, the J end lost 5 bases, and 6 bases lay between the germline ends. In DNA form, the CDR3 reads TGCGCCAGCAGCTTGGGGGGAGATCAGCCCCAGCATTTT. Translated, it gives CASSLGGDQPQHF.

The CDR3: CATSRVRGPYEQYF. DNA of the CDR3: TGTGCCACCAGCAGAGTCCGGGGTCCCTACGAGCAGTACTTC. V gene TRBV15 combines with J gene TRBJ2-7; maybe TRBD2 (5 bases). Germline V gene sequence: CDR1 LNHNV, CDR2 YYDKDF (reference sequence). Trimming took off 1 base at V and 2 bases at J, with 9 bases between the two ends. The CDR3 contains 14 residues.

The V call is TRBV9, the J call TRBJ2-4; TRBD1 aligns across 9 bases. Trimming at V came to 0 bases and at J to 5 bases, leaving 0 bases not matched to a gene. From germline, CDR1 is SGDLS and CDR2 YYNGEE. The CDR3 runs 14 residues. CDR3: CASSVGDRENIQYF. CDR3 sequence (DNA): TGTGCCAGCAGCGTAGGGGACAGGGAAAACATTCAGTACTTC.